Each of the 28 T cell receptor beta chains below was sequenced from the same sample in a study of post-analysis software for immune sequencing data. Antigen specificity for these receptors is unknown. cDNA libraries of TCR beta carried unique molecular identifiers. TCRdb analysed the PCR reads with MiXCR anew, one entry per CDR3 protein. The sample records some 240,000 distinct CDR3 sequences, about 38% being singletons. Findings and limits, study-wide: Roughly five TRBV segments appeared more often in patients than in controls, and TRBV5-6, TRBV5-1 and TRBV20-1 were among these.

The specimen was blood. Source of these receptors: a girl aged 10 to 17 with multiple sclerosis.

V is TRBV20-1 and J is TRBJ1-1, with 7 bases lining up with TRBD1. Trimming took 4 bases from V and 0 from J; bases not matched to a gene: 11. Germline CDR1 DFQATT, CDR2 SNEGSKA (reference sequence). This CDR3 has 16 amino acids. The CDR3 nucleotides read TGCAGTGCTATTCCAATAACAGGGGACCTGAACACTGAAGCTTTCTTT. Amino acid sequence: CSAIPITGDLNTEAFF.

In the case of this clonotype: A much larger clone differs from this one at a single base, so this may be a read error. The chain carries TRBV28 and TRBJ2-7, with 9 positions matching TRBD1. The J call may not be correct, given that the DNA end is closer to TRBJ2-5. CDR1 MDHEN and CDR2 SYDVKM come from the germline V gene. The CDR3 has 15 amino acids. CDR3 region: CARSSGQGEQETQYF. CDR3 coding DNA: TGTGCCCGCAGTTCGGGACAGGGCGAACAAGAGACCCAGTACTTC.

This clonotype came up once. The V gene is TRBV7-2, the J gene TRBJ2-3, with D perhaps matching TRBD2 (5 bases). CDR3 size: 15 residues. The V gene's germline CDR1 is SGHTA and CDR2 FQGNSA. V dropped 6 bases and J dropped 4 bases, with 17 bases sitting between them. The CDR3 nucleotides read TGTGCCAGCAGATTAACCCGACTAAACCCAGATACGCAGTATTTT. Amino acids: CASRLTRLNPDTQYF.

This clonotype was found many times. The chain has TRBV7-9 and TRBJ1-2; possible D gene TRBD1, 5 bases. The CDR3 sequence is 16 residues long. V lost 4 bases and J 0 bases, leaving 15 bases between the germline ends. Germline-derived CDR1 and CDR2 are SEHNR and FQNEAQ (reference sequence). Written as DNA, the CDR3 is TGTGCCAGCAGCTCCAGGACATCGGGGTCTAACTATGGCTACACCTTC. Encoded protein: CASSSRTSGSNYGYTF.

Only a few counts were recorded for this clonotype. The J gene is TRBJ2-1, the V gene TRBV27; the D gene could be TRBD1 or TRBD2 (6 bases each). CDR3 length equals 15 residues. Germline CDR1 and CDR2: MNHEY and SMNVEV (reference sequence). With 4 bases removed from V and 5 bases from J, the gap between germline ends came to 15 bases. CDR3 coding DNA: TGTGCCAGCAGTTCCAACCGGGGGCCTCACAATGAGCAGTTCTTC. Translation: CASSSNRGPHNEQFF.

This clonotype was observed a handful of times. This chain uses TRBV12-3 or TRBV12-4 with TRBJ2-1, with a weak D call TRBD1 (5 bases). The CDR3 is 14 amino acids. V was cut by 4 bases and J by 7 bases, with 14 bases left in between. The CDR3 region is CASSSPDTLNEQFF. CDR3 coding DNA: TGTGCCAGCAGTTCACCGGACACGTTGAATGAGCAGTTCTTC.

As regards this clonotype: This could be a read error, since a much larger clone is one nucleotide away. V gene TRBV20-1 combines with J gene TRBJ2-5; maybe TRBD1 (6 bases). The CDR3 consists of 15 residues. CDR1 and CDR2 (germline): DFQATT, SNEGSKA (reference sequence). The CDR3 bases are TGCAGTGCTGGAGATTTTCAGGGGCCCCAAGAGACCCAGTACTTC. This gives the protein CSAGDFQGPQETQYF.

V usage is TRBV4-1 and J usage is TRBJ2-4, with D perhaps TRBD1 or TRBD2 (5 bases each). The J call may be incorrect, as the DNA end agrees better with TRBJ2-7. The CDR3 consists of 15 residues. Germline CDR1 and CDR2: MGHRA and YSYEKL. The CDR3: CASSLEGIDSYEQYF. The DNA for the CDR3 is TGCGCCAGCAGCTTAGAGGGGATAGACTCCTACGAGCAGTACTTC.

This clonotype was counted at least ten times. The chain carries TRBV10-3 and TRBJ2-1; 10 nucleotides line up with TRBD1. Trimming removed 4 bases from V and 5 bases from J; junction bases left unmatched: 5. The germline V gene encodes CDR1 ENHRY and CDR2 SYGVKD. The CDR3 has 15 amino acids. The CDR3 region is CAISAGTGVHNEQFF. The CDR3 DNA follows: TGTGCCATCAGTGCCGGGACAGGGGTGCACAATGAGCAGTTCTTC.

This clonotype was detected many times. The rearrangement uses TRBV29-1 and TRBJ1-1, with D tentatively TRBD1 (5 bases). Trimming stripped 3 bases from V and 0 bases from J, with 14 bases between. The CDR3 has 15 residues. Germline-derived CDR1 and CDR2 are SQVTM and ANQGSEA. CDR3 amino acids: CSVDRWMGVNTEAFF. DNA of the CDR3: TGCAGCGTTGACCGGTGGATGGGGGTGAACACTGAAGCTTTCTTT.

This clonotype was seen ten or more times. The chain employs TRBV7-9 and TRBJ1-2, with D unclear. This CDR3 spans 14 amino acids. Germline-derived CDR1 and CDR2 are SEHNR and FQNEAQ (reference sequence). V gave up 5 bases and J gave up 1 base, with 11 bases separating them. DNA of the CDR3: TGTGCCAGCAGCCGCCAACAGAGTAACTATGGCTACACCTTC. Protein sequence: CASSRQQSNYGYTF.

The sample holds one count of this clonotype. One end of the junction does not line up with germline, which may come from a read error. This rearrangement joins TRBV20-1 to TRBJ2-1, with 10 nucleotides matching TRBD2. CDR1 and CDR2 (germline): DFQATT, SNEGSKA (reference sequence). The length of the CDR3 is 15 residues. The CDR3 region is CSAQRTSGDNNERFF. CDR3 DNA sequence: TGCAGTGCGCAACGAACTAGCGGGGACAACAATGAGCGGTTCTTC.

The sample holds many counts of this clonotype. The chain recombines TRBV2 with TRBJ1-2; D is uncertain. V was pared by 4 bases and J by 8 bases, with 8 bases between. Germline CDR1 is SNHLY and CDR2 is FYNNEI. This CDR3 region has 11 residues. Here the CDR3 reads CASSGNEGYTF. The CDR3 bases are TGTGCCAGCAGTGGAAACGAGGGCTACACCTTC. The full variable domain, completed using reference TRBV2 and TRBJ1-2, is EPEVTQTPSHQVTQMGQEVILRCVPISNHLYFYWYRQILGQKVEFLVSFYNNEISEKSEIFDDQFSVERPDGSNFTLKIRSTKLEDSAMYFCASSGNEGYTFGSGTRLTVV.

J is TRBJ2-1 and V is TRBV20-1; D perhaps matches TRBD2 (6 bases). The V end was cut by 5 bases, the J end by 4 bases, with 18 bases between. CDR3 length: 15 residues. Germline assignment: CDR1 DFQATT and CDR2 SNEGSKA (reference sequence). Here the CDR3 DNA reads TGCAGTGCTCCTGCGACCCGGAGGGCATACAATGAGCAGTTCTTC. This translates into CSAPATRRAYNEQFF.

A word on this clonotype: Being one base from a much bigger clone, this may be a read error. The chain links TRBV7-8 to TRBJ2-1; 9 bases agree with TRBD2. The CDR3 sequence is 16 residues long. CDR1 and CDR2 from the germline V gene are SGHVS and FQNEAQ. The chain's CDR3 is CASRRYWTSAYNGQFF. The CDR3 region has the DNA TGTGCCAGCAGGCGGTACTGGACTAGCGCTTACAATGGGCAGTTCTTC.

Many counts were recorded for this clonotype. V and J are TRBV29-1 and TRBJ1-4; 11 bases align to TRBD1. V was clipped by 5 bases and J by 8 bases; unmatched bases: 7. Germline CDR1 is SQVTM and CDR2 is ANQGSEA. This CDR3 contains 14 residues. CDR3 loop: CSVRRTGGKEKLFF. The CDR3 bases are TGCAGCGTTCGAAGGACAGGGGGCAAGGAAAAACTGTTTTTT.

Note on this clonotype: Germline is not matched at one junction end, which may reflect a read error. The CDR3 region has the DNA TGCTGTGCCCGGGACCATCGCACAGGTACGCAGTATTTT. Amino acid sequence: CCARDHRTGTQYF. The rearrangement joins TRBV20-1 to TRBJ2-3; D possibly matches TRBD1 or TRBD2 (5 bases each). This CDR3 spans 13 amino acids. CDR1 is DFQATT, CDR2 SNEGSKA, per germline (reference sequence).

This clonotype has more than one count but fewer than ten. This chain connects TRBV28 to TRBJ2-3; D is uncertain. The CDR3 is made up of 13 amino acids. The V end was cut by 3 bases, the J end by 4 bases, with 8 bases between. Germline V gene sequence: CDR1 MDHEN, CDR2 SYDVKM. The CDR3 loop reads CASSFVGSDTQYF. In nucleotides, the CDR3 is TGTGCCAGCAGTTTCGTAGGATCAGATACGCAGTATTTT.

Turning to this clonotype: With a much larger clone just one base away, this may be a read error. This chain joins TRBV20-1 and TRBJ2-5; maybe TRBD2 (5 bases). The CDR3 length is 13 residues. Germline CDR1 is DFQATT and CDR2 is SNEGSKA (reference sequence). The CDR3 DNA reads as TGCAGTGCTGGAGATTGGGGAGCAGAGACCCAGTACTTC. Translated: CSAGDWGAETQYF.

Note on this clonotype: An end of the junction differs from the germline gene, which may be a read error. J is TRBJ2-1 and V is TRBV24-1, with a tentative D call TRBD1 (5 bases). The germline gives CDR1 KGHDR, CDR2 SFDVKD. CDR3 length: 14 residues. CDR3 loop: CATAKGISYNGQFF. In nucleotides, the CDR3 is TGTGCCACCGCTAAGGGGATCTCCTACAATGGGCAGTTCTTC.

Of note for this clonotype: This may arise from a read error, as a much more abundant clone is one base away. The chain employs TRBV20-1 and TRBJ1-1; D not resolved. Germline V gives CDR1 DFQATT, CDR2 SNEGSKA (reference sequence). This CDR3 is 12 amino acids long. V was trimmed by 0 bases and J by 4 bases, leaving 6 bases between them. This CDR3 reads CSAREQITEAFF. The CDR3 DNA reads TGCAGTGCTAGAGAGCAGATCACTGAAGCTTTCTTT.

This clonotype was seen ten or more times. This rearrangement joins TRBV6-1 to TRBJ2-7; 7 bases match TRBD1. The trim removed 6 bases at V and 6 bases at J, leaving 5 bases unmatched. The germline CDR1 and CDR2 sequences are MNHNS and SASEGT. The CDR3 spans 12 residues. The CDR3 sequence is CASRAGGREQYF. As DNA, the CDR3 is TGTGCCAGCAGGGCAGGGGGTCGCGAGCAGTACTTC.

This sequence joins TRBV28 and TRBJ2-1, with 10 bases that match TRBD2. This CDR3 has 13 residues. Per the germline V gene, CDR1 is MDHEN and CDR2 is SYDVKM. Trimming cost V 2 bases and J 10 bases; bases outside gene matches: 2. DNA of the CDR3: TGTGCCAGCAGTTTACTAGCGGGAGTAGAGCAGTTCTTC. Its protein is CASSLLAGVEQFF.

This clonotype was counted at least ten times. CDR3 protein: CASRPQVQTGISTDTQYF. The CDR3 coding sequence is TGTGCCAGCAGGCCCCAGGTTCAGACCGGAATCAGCACAGATACGCAGTATTTT. This sequence joins TRBV6-1 and TRBJ2-3; D remains unclear. The germline CDR1 and CDR2 sequences are MNHNS and SASEGT. The CDR3 is made up of 18 amino acids. The V end lost 6 bases, the J end lost 0 bases, and 22 bases lay between the germline ends.

There are many counts of this clonotype. The rearrangement links TRBV20-1 to TRBJ2-3; D may match TRBD1 or TRBD2 (5 bases each). This CDR3 is built from 14 residues. V shed 7 bases and J shed 0 bases, with 14 bases lying between them. Germline V gene sequence: CDR1 DFQATT, CDR2 SNEGSKA (reference sequence). The CDR3 DNA reads as TGCAGTGGGGGCGGGTTCTTCAGCACAGATACGCAGTATTTT. Its translation is CSGGGFFSTDTQYF.

There are many counts of this clonotype. The V gene is TRBV5-1, the J gene TRBJ2-5, with 8 bases aligning to TRBD1. V was clipped by 4 bases and J by 4 bases; unmatched bases: 12. The CDR3 has 16 amino acids. In germline, CDR1 is SGHRS, CDR2 YFSETQ. CDR3 in DNA: TGCGCCAGCAGCATTCCGGGACAGGTTGGGGGAGAGACCCAGTACTTC. Amino acids: CASSIPGQVGGETQYF. Drawing the rest from reference TRBV5-1 and TRBJ2-5, the complete variable domain is KAGVTQTPRYLIKTRGQQVTLSCSPISGHRSVSWYQQTPGQGLQFLFEYFSETQRNKGNFPGRFSGRQFSNSRSEMNVSTLELGDSALYLCASSIPGQVGGETQYFGPGTRLLVL.

This chain connects TRBV5-1 to TRBJ1-1; TRBD1 might be the D (6 bases). CDR3 size: 15 residues. Germline lookup yields CDR1 SGHRS and CDR2 YFSETQ. The V and J ends lost 4 bases and 5 bases respectively, with 18 bases between them. In DNA, the CDR3 is TGCGCCAGCAGCCGCTGTTTGGGGGGCGAGACTGAAGCTTTCTTT. Amino acids: CASSRCLGGETEAFF.

The chain combines TRBV20-1 with TRBJ2-5; D is perhaps TRBD1 (6 bases). The germline V gene has CDR1 DFQATT and CDR2 SNEGSKA (reference sequence). The CDR3 totals 13 residues. Trimming pared 3 bases from V and 4 bases from J, leaving 12 bases between. This CDR3 is CSARLGAGETQYF. The CDR3 nucleotides read TGCAGTGCTAGGTTGGGGGCCGGAGAGACCCAGTACTTC.